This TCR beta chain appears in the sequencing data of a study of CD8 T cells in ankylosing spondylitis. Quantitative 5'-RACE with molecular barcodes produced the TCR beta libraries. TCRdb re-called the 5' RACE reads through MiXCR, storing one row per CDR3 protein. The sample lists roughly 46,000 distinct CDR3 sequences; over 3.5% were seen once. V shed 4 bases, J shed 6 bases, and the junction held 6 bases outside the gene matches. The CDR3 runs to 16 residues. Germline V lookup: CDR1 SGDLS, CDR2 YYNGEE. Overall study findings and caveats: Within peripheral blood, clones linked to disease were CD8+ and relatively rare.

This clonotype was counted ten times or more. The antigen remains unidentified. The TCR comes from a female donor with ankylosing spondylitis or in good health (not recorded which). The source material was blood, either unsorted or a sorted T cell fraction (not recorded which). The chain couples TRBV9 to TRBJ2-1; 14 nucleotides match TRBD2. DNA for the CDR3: TGTGCCAGCAGCCCGGGAGGACTAGCGGGGGGCAATGAGCAGTTCTTC. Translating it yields CASSPGGLAGGNEQFF.